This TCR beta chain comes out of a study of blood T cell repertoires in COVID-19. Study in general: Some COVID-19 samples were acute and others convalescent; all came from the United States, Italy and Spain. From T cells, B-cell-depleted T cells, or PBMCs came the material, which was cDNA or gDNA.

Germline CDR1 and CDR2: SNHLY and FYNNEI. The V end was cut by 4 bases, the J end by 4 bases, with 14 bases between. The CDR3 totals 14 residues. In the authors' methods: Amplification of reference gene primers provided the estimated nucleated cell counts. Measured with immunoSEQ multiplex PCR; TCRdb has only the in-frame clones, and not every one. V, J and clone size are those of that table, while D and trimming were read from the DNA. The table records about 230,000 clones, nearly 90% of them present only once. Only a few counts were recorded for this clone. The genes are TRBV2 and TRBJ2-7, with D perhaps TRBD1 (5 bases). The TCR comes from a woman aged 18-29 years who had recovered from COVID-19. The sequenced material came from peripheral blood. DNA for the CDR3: TGTGCCAGCAGTGGGGCCAGGGTGCAGTACGAGCAGTACTTC. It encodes CASSGARVQYEQYF.